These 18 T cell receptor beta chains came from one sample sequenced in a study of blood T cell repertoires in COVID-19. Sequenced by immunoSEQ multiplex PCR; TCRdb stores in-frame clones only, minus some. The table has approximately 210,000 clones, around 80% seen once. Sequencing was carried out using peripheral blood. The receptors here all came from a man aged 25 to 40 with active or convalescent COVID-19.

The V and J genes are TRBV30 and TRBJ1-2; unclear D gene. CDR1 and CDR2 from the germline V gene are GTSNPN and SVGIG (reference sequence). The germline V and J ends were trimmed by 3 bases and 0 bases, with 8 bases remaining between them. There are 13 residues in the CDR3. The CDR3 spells CAWSYPPNYGYTF. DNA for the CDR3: TGTGCCTGGAGCTACCCCCCTAACTATGGCTACACCTTC.

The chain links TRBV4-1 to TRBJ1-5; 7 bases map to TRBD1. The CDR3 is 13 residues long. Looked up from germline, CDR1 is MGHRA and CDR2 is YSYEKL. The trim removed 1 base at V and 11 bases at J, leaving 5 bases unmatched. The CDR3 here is CASSQVLTGTQHF. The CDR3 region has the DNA TGCGCCAGCAGCCAAGTCCTGACAGGGACCCAGCATTTT.

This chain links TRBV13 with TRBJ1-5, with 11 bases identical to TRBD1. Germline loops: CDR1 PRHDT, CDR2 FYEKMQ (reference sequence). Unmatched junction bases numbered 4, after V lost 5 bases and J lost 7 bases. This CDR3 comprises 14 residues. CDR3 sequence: CASSPGTGGQPQHF. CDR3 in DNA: TGTGCCAGCAGCCCAGGGACAGGGGGGCAGCCCCAGCATTTT.

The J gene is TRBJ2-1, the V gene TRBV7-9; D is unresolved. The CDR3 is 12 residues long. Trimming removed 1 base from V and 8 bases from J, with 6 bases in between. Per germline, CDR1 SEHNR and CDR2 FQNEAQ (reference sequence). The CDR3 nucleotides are TGTGCCAGCAGCTTAGGTCTGTATGAGCAGTTCTTC. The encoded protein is CASSLGLYEQFF.

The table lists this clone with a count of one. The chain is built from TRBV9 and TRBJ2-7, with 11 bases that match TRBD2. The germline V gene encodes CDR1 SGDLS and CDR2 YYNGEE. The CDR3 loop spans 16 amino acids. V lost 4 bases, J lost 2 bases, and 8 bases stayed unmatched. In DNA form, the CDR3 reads TGTGCCAGCAGCTCGACTCTAGCGGGGGGAACCTACGAGCAGTACTTC. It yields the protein CASSSTLAGGTYEQYF.

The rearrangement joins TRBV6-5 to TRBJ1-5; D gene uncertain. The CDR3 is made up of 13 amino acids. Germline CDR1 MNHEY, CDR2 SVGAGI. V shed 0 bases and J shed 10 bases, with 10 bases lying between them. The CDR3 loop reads CASSYSTNGPQHF. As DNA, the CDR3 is TGTGCCAGCAGTTACTCGACTAATGGCCCCCAGCATTTT.

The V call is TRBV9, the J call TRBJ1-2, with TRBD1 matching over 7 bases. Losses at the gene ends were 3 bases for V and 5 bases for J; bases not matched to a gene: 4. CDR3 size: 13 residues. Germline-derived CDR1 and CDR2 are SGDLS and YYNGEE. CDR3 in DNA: TGTGCCAGCAGCGGGACAGGCAAATATGGCTACACCTTC. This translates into CASSGTGKYGYTF.

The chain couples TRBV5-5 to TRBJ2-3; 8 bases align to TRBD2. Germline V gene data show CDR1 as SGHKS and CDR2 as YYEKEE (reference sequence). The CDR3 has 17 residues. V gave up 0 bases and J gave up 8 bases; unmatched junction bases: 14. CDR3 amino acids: CASSLVREGLFRGTQYF. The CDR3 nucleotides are TGTGCCAGCAGCTTGGTTCGGGAGGGCCTCTTTAGGGGTACGCAGTATTTT.

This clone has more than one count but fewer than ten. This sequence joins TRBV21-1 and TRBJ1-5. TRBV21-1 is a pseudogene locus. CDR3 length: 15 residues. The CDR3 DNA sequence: TGTGCCAGCAGCCCTGAGGCGAAGGGCAATCAGCCCCAGCATTTT. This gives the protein CASSPEAKGNQPQHF.

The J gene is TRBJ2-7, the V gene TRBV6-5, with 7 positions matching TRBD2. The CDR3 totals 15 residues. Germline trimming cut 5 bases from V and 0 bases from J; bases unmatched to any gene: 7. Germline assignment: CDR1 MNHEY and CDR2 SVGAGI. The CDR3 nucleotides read TGTGCCAGCAGTCTCCTAGCGGTAAGCTCCTACGAGCAGTACTTC. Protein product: CASSLLAVSSYEQYF.

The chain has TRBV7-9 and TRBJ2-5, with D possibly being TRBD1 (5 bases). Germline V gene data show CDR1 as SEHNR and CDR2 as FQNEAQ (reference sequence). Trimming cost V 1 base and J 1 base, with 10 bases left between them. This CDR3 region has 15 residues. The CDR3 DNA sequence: TGTGCCAGCAGCTTAGGTCGACAGCTCCAAGAGACCCAGTACTTC. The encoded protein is CASSLGRQLQETQYF.

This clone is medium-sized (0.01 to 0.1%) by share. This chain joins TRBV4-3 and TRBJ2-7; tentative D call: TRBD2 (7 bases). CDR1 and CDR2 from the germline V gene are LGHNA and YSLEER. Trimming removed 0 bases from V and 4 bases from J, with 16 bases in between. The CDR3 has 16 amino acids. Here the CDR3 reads CASSQDVRGGNYEQYF. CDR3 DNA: TGCGCCAGCAGCCAAGATGTAAGGGGGGGGAATTACGAGCAGTACTTC.

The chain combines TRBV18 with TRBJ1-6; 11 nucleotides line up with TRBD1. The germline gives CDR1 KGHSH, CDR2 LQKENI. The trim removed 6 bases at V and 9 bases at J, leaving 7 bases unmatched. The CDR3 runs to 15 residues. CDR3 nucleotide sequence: TGTGCCAGCTCCCGGACAGGGGGCGCCGGTTCACCCCTCCACTTT. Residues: CASSRTGGAGSPLHF.

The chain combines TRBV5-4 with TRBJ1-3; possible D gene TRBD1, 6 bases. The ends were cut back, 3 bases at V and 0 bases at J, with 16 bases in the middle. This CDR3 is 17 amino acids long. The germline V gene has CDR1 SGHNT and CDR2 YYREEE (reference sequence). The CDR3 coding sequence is TGTGCCAGCAGCTCCCGGGACACCCGGGCCTCTGGAAACACCATATATTTT. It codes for CASSSRDTRASGNTIYF.

CDR3 in DNA: TGTGCCAGCAGGGAACAGGGAGCCCGCGGAAACACCATATATTTT. This sequence encodes CASREQGARGNTIYF. J is TRBJ1-3 and V is TRBV28, with a possible D match to TRBD1 (6 bases). Germline lookup yields CDR1 MDHEN and CDR2 SYDVKM. With 6 bases removed from V and 4 bases from J, the gap between germline ends came to 16 bases. This CDR3 has 15 residues.

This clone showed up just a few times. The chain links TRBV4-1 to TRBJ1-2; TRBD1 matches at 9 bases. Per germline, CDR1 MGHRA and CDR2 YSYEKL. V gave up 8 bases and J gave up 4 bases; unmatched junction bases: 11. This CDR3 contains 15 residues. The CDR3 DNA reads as TGCGCCAGCCGGCCCGGACAGGGGACGGGCTATGGCTACACCTTC. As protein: CASRPGQGTGYGYTF.

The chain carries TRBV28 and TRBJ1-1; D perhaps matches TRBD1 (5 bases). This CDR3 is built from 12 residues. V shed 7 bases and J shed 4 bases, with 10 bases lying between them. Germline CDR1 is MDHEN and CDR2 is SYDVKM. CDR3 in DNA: TGTGCCAGCATGGTCGGGGGCACTGAAGCTTTCTTT. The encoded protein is CASMVGGTEAFF.

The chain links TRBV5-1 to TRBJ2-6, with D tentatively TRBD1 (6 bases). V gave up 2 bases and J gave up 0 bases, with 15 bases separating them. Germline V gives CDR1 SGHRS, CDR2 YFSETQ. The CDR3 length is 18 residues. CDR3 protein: CASSLQGLSGSGANVLTF. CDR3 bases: TGCGCCAGCAGCTTACAGGGCCTGAGCGGCTCTGGGGCCAACGTCCTGACTTTC.